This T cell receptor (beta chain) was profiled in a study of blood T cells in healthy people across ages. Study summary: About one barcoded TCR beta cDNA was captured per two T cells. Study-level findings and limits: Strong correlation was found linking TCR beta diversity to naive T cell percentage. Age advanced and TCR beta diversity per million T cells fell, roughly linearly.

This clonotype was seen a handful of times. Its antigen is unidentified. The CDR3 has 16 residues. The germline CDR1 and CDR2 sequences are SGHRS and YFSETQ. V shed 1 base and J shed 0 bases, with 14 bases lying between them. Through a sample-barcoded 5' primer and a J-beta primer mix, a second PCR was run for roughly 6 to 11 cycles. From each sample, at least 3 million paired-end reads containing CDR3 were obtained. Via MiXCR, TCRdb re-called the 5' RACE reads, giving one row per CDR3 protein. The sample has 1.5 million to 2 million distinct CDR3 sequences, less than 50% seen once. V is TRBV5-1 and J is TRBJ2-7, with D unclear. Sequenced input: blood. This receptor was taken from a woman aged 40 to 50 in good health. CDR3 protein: CASSLNSRQSSYEQYF. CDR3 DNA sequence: TGCGCCAGCAGCTTGAATAGCCGGCAGAGCTCCTACGAGCAGTACTTC.